Below, 21 T cell receptor beta chains from the same sample are listed, as sequenced in a study of shared clonotypes between healthy human individuals. Clones were read by immunoSEQ multiplex PCR, and TCRdb kept only the in-frame ones, dropping some. The sample lists over a million clones; around 82% were seen once. Input material: memory CD4+ T cells from PBMCs. Regarding subset: CD45RA-negative fraction. These receptors all come from a young man in good health. Some clones in this sample may be carry-over from other donors' samples.

This chain joins TRBV27 and TRBJ1-2; D ambiguous. The CDR3 length is 15 residues. Trimming pared 3 bases from V and 10 bases from J, leaving 21 bases between. CDR1 is MNHEY, CDR2 SMNVEV, per germline (reference sequence). CDR3 loop: CASSFGLGGIADYTF. In DNA, the CDR3 is TGTGCCAGCAGTTTCGGCCTTGGAGGGATAGCGGACTACACCTTC.

The gene calls are TRBV6-1 and TRBJ2-7; D possibly corresponds to TRBD1 (5 bases). Per the germline V gene, CDR1 is MNHNS and CDR2 is SASEGT. CDR3 length equals 14 residues. V lost 1 base and J lost 2, with 9 bases in between. CDR3 loop: CASSEEGPAYEQYF. The CDR3 nucleotides are TGTGCCAGCAGTGAAGAGGGGCCCGCCTACGAGCAGTACTTC.

A few counts support this clone. The chain employs TRBV30 and TRBJ2-5, with D hard to call. V lost 5 bases and J lost 0, with 7 bases in between. Germline CDR1 and CDR2: GTSNPN and SVGIG (reference sequence). The CDR3 sequence is 12 residues long. Written as DNA, the CDR3 is TGTGCCTGGTCTCAGTACCAAGAGACCCAGTACTTC. It codes for CAWSQYQETQYF.

The rearrangement links TRBV18 to TRBJ2-7, with 7 bases matching TRBD1. Germline CDR1 reads KGHSH; CDR2 reads LQKENI. V lost 5 bases to trimming and J lost 4 bases; unmatched junction nucleotides: 5. The CDR3 has 13 residues. The CDR3 coding sequence is TGTGCCAGCTCAGTGGGACAGCCGTACGAGCAGTACTTC. Protein sequence: CASSVGQPYEQYF.

This chain joins TRBV6-6 and TRBJ2-7; 8 bases agree with TRBD2. Germline CDR1 is MNHNY and CDR2 is SVGAGI (reference sequence). This CDR3 spans 15 amino acids. V dropped 5 bases and J dropped 3; count of bases not matched to a gene: 9. CDR3 residues: CASSPRGGVSYEQYF. In DNA form, the CDR3 reads TGTGCCAGCAGTCCTCGGGGGGGGGTTAGCTACGAGCAGTACTTC.

CDR3 protein: CASSQKPLGTGSGGNTIYF. CDR3 DNA sequence: TGCGCCAGCAGCCAAAAGCCCCTAGGGACAGGGTCGGGTGGAAACACCATATATTTT. The chain has TRBV4-3 and TRBJ1-3, with 9 bases fitting TRBD1. V was pared by 2 bases and J by 3 bases, with 14 bases of the junction left unmatched. Germline CDR1 is LGHNA and CDR2 is YSLEER. The length of the CDR3 is 19 residues.

This sequence joins TRBV5-4 and TRBJ2-2; 8 positions match TRBD2. CDR3 size: 15 residues. Germline CDR1 SGHNT, CDR2 YYREEE (reference sequence). V shed 3 bases and J 10 bases; nucleotides not matched to a gene: 11. The CDR3 DNA reads as TGTGCCAGCAGCTCGTCTCGGACTAGCCCGTTGGAGCTGTTTTTT. Protein sequence: CASSSSRTSPLELFF.

The chain couples TRBV27 to TRBJ2-7, with 7 bases identical to TRBD1. V was pared by 4 bases and J by 1 base, with 7 bases of the junction left unmatched. The CDR3 is made up of 15 amino acids. Germline CDR1 reads MNHEY; CDR2 reads SMNVEV (reference sequence). CDR3 in DNA: TGTGCCAGCAGTTCGGGACAGCTCGGATCCTACGAGCAGTACTTC. Translated, it gives CASSSGQLGSYEQYF.

This chain uses TRBV28 with TRBJ2-5; no clear D. This CDR3 has 11 amino acids. CDR1 is MDHEN and CDR2 is SYDVKM in the germline V gene. V was clipped by 5 bases and J by 7 bases, with 8 bases between them. The DNA of the CDR3 is TGTGCCAGCAGTCTTGTAGCGACCCAGTACTTC. It specifies CASSLVATQYF. The full variable domain, its missing parts supplied by reference TRBV28 and TRBJ2-5, is DVKVTQSSRYLVKRTGEKVFLECVQDMDHENMFWYRQDPGLGLRLIYFSYDVKMKEKGDIPEGYSVSREKKERFSLILESASTNQTSMYLCASSLVATQYFGPGTRLLVL.

J is TRBJ2-1 and V is TRBV5-1; 9 bases agree with TRBD2. The junction had 7 bases not matched to a gene; V was cut back by 2 bases and J by 4 bases. This CDR3 is 16 amino acids long. Germline CDR1 and CDR2: SGHRS and YFSETQ. The CDR3 spells CASSFSAGGLYNEQFF. Written as DNA, the CDR3 is TGCGCCAGCAGCTTTTCAGCGGGAGGACTGTACAATGAGCAGTTCTTC.

In this sample, this clone turned up a few times. The chain uses TRBV5-5 and TRBJ1-4, with D unresolved. V shed 4 bases and J shed 0 bases, with 16 bases lying between them. From germline, CDR1 is SGHKS and CDR2 YYEKEE (reference sequence). The CDR3 has 17 amino acids. CDR3 sequence (DNA): TGTGCCAGCAGCCAACGGGTCAGGACGGCAACTAATGAAAAACTGTTTTTT. It specifies CASSQRVRTATNEKLFF.

The J gene is TRBJ1-4, the V gene TRBV5-1; 9 bases match TRBD1. The CDR3 loop spans 14 amino acids. CDR1 SGHRS and CDR2 YFSETQ come from the germline V gene. J gave up 6 bases and V 4 bases, and 4 bases lay outside the gene matches. CDR3 nucleotide sequence: TGCGCCAGCAGCCTCCGACAGGGGGATGAAAAACTGTTTTTT. Protein sequence: CASSLRQGDEKLFF.

About this clone: This may come from a read error, since a much larger clone is one base off. At the DNA level, this CDR3 is encoded by other sequences in the same sample as well. The chain employs TRBV29-1 and TRBJ1-5; D is unclear. The V end was cut by 5 bases, the J end by 0 bases, with 14 bases between. Germline values: CDR1 SQVTM, CDR2 ANQGSEA. CDR3 size: 15 residues. DNA of the CDR3: TGCAGCGTTAAGACGGGTCCAGATAGCAATCAGCCCCAGCATTTT. Its protein product is CSVKTGPDSNQPQHF.

This clone has only one observation. Other DNA sequences in the same sample also yield this CDR3. This chain connects TRBV5-1 to TRBJ2-7; D is possibly TRBD2 (7 bases). Germline CDR1 SGHRS, CDR2 YFSETQ. Trimming cost V 0 bases and J 3 bases, with 10 bases left between them. The length of the CDR3 is 14 residues. CDR3 DNA: TGCGCCAGCAGCTTGGCGGGGGGCGACTACGAGCAGTACTTC. It translates to CASSLAGGDYEQYF.

This clone was picked up many times. This rearrangement joins TRBV5-4 to TRBJ2-7, with no clear D. The CDR3 consists of 13 residues. The germline V and J ends were trimmed by 2 bases and 1 base, with 7 bases remaining between them. Germline V gives CDR1 SGHNT, CDR2 YYREEE (reference sequence). The CDR3 DNA sequence: TGTGCCAGCAGCTTCGGCACTTCCTACGAGCAGTACTTC. It yields the protein CASSFGTSYEQYF.

V and J are TRBV7-9 and TRBJ2-5; no firm D call. CDR1 SEHNR and CDR2 FQNEAQ come from the germline V gene (reference sequence). Trimming removed 5 bases from V and 2 bases from J, with 15 bases in between. This CDR3 is 15 amino acids long. CDR3 amino acids: CASSLPDGPQETQYF. CDR3 in DNA: TGTGCCAGCAGCCTCCCGGACGGACCGCAAGAGACCCAGTACTTC.

This sequence joins TRBV5-4 and TRBJ2-2; tentative D call: TRBD1 (5 bases). Germline lookup yields CDR1 SGHNT and CDR2 YYREEE (reference sequence). There are 15 residues in the CDR3. Trimming stripped 4 bases from V and 2 bases from J, with 12 bases between. In nucleotides, the CDR3 is TGTGCCAGCAGCCATAAACAGGTTAACACCGGGGAGCTGTTTTTT. Its translation is CASSHKQVNTGELFF.

Written as DNA, the CDR3 is TGTGCCAGCAGCTTTGACAGGATCACAGATACGCAGTATTTT. It is translated as CASSFDRITDTQYF. This sequence joins TRBV7-9 and TRBJ2-3; tentative D call: TRBD1 (6 bases). The V and J ends lost 3 bases and 2 bases respectively, with 9 bases between them. This CDR3 spans 14 amino acids. In germline, CDR1 is SEHNR, CDR2 FQNEAQ (reference sequence).

This chain joins TRBV28 and TRBJ2-7; 8 bases fit TRBD1. The CDR3 length is 14 residues. With 6 bases clipped from V and 2 bases from J, the junction kept 6 bases outside the gene matches. CDR1 is MDHEN, CDR2 SYDVKM, per germline. Here the CDR3 DNA reads TGTGCCAGCAGACCGACAGGGGACACCTACGAGCAGTACTTC. Its protein product is CASRPTGDTYEQYF.

As concerns this clone: A far larger clone lies a single base away; this is likely a read error. V gene TRBV28 combines with J gene TRBJ1-1; maybe TRBD1 (5 bases). V lost 8 bases and J 11 bases, leaving 21 bases between the germline ends. This CDR3 contains 13 residues. Germline V gene lookup returns CDR1 MDHEN and CDR2 SYDVKM. The CDR3 protein is CASFGGAIVVAFF. CDR3 DNA: TGTGCCAGCTTTGGAGGGGCCATAGTTGTTGCTTTCTTT.

This rearrangement joins TRBV28 to TRBJ2-7, with 10 nucleotides matching TRBD2. Germline V gives CDR1 MDHEN, CDR2 SYDVKM. This CDR3 is 14 amino acids long. V trimming: 4 bases; J trimming: 3 bases; junction bases outside the gene matches: 3. The CDR3 DNA is TGTGCCAGCAGTTCACTAGCGGGGATCTACGAGCAGTACTTC. It is translated as CASSSLAGIYEQYF.